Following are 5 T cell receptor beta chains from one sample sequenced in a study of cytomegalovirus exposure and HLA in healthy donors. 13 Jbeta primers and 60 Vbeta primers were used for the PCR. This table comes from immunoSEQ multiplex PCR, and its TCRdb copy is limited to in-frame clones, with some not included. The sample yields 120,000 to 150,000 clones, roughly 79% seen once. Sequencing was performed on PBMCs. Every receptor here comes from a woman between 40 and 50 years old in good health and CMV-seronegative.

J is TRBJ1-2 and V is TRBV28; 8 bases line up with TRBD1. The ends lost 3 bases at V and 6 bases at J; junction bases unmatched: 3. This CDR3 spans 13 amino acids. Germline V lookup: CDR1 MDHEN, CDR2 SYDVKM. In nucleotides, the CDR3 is TGTGCCAGCAGTTTTGGCAGGGGGCATGGCTACACCTTC. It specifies CASSFGRGHGYTF.

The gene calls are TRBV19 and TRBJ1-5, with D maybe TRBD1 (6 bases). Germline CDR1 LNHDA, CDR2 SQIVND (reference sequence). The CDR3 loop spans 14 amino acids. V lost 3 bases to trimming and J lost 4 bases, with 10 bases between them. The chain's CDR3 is CASSIRDKNQPQHF. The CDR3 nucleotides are TGTGCCAGTAGTATCCGGGACAAGAATCAGCCCCAGCATTTT.

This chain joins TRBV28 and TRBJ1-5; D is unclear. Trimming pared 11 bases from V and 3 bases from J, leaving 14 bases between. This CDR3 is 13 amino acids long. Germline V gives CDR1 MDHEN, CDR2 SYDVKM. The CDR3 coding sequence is TGTGCCGTCCCCCGGGGTCCCAATCAGCCCCAGCATTTT. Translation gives CAVPRGPNQPQHF.

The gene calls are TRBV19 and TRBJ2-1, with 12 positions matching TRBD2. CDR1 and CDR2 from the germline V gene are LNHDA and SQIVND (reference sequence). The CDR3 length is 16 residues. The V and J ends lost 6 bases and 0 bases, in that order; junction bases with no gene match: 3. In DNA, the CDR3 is TGTGCCAGTAGAATGACTAGCGGGAGCTCCTACAATGAGCAGTTCTTC. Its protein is CASRMTSGSSYNEQFF.

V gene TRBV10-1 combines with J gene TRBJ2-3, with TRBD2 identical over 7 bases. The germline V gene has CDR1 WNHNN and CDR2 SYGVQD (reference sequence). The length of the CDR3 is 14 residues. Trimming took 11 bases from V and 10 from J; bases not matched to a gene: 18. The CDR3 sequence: CAGANRRLAFPQYF. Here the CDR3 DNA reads TGCGCCGGAGCTAACCGGAGACTAGCTTTTCCGCAGTATTTT.